This T cell receptor beta chain emerged from a study of blood T cell repertoires in COVID-19. Study-level information: The samples span acute and convalescent COVID-19 from the United States, Italy and Spain. PBMCs, B-cell-depleted T cells, or T cells were the source of the cDNA or gDNA that made up the material.

The CDR3 runs 15 residues. Germline V CDR1 and CDR2: SGHRS, YFSETQ. V lost 6 bases to trimming and J lost 2 bases, with 17 bases between them. Generated by immunoSEQ multiplex PCR, the TCRdb table keeps only in-frame clones and is missing some. The sample has roughly 190,000 clones, 70% to 90% seen once. Sequencing was done on a sample of peripheral blood. This receptor was taken from a man aged 55 to 69 with active or convalescent COVID-19. The chain combines TRBV5-1 with TRBJ1-1; maybe TRBD1 (6 bases). The CDR3 region has the DNA TGCGCCAGCAAAACTCCCGGGACAAGCAACACTGAAGCTTTCTTT. Amino acids: CASKTPGTSNTEAFF.